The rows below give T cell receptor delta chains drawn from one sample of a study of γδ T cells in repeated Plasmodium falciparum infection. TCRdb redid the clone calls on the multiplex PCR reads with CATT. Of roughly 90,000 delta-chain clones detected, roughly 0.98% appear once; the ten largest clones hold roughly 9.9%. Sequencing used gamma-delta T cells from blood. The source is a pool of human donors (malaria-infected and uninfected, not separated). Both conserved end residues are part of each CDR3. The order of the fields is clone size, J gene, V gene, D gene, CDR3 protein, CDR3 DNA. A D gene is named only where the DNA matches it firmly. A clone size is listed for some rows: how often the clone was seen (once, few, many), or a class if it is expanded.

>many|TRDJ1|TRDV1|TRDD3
CALGELSDIAGGYGRGGKLIF
TGTGCTCTTGGGGAATTATCCGATATAGCTGGGGGATACGGCAGGGGTGGTAAACTCATCTTT
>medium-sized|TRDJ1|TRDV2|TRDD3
CASEKLGVRYTDKLIF
TGTGCCTCCGAGAAGCTGGGGGTCCGATACACCGATAAACTCATCTTT
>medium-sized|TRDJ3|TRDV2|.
CACDTVDISSWDTRQMFF
TGTGCCTGTGACACCGTGGATATAAGCTCCTGGGACACCCGACAGATGTTTTTC
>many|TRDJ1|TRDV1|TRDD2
CALGDSLGLPITTLKLIF
TGTGCTCTTGGGGATTCCTTAGGCCTTCCTATCACGACTCTGAAACTCATCTTT
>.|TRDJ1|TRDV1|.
CALGEPSYGLLGDICYTDKLIF
TGTGCTCTTGGGGAACCTTCCTACGGTCTATTGGGGGATATTTGCTACACCGATAAACTCATCTTC
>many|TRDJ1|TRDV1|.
CALGEECEHGLPPGGLIF
TGTGCTCTTGGGGAAGAATGTGAGCATGGCCTTCCGCCTGGGGGACTCATCTTT
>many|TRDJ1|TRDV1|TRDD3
CALGEGGRHGPTLLGIIPHTDKLIF
TGTGCTCTTGGGGAAGGTGGGCGCCATGGCCCTACCTTACTGGGGATTATCCCTCACACCGATAAACTCATCTTT
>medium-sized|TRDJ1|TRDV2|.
CACDTISFPDKLIF
TGTGCCTGTGACACCATATCTTTTCCCGATAAACTCATCTTT
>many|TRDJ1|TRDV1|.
CALGEPTVSIIINQGTDKLIF
TGTGCTCTTGGGGAACCCACCGTTAGTATAATAATTAATCAGGGGACCGATAAACTCATCTTT
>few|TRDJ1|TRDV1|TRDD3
CALGGYDNYVPGDIDKPIF
TGTGCTCTTGGGGGATACGATAACTACGTACCGGGGGATATCGATAAACCCATCTTT
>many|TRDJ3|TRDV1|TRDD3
CALGELQLGDLWDTRQMFF
TGTGCTCTTGGGGAACTCCAGCTGGGGGATCTCTGGGACACCCGACAGATGTTTTTC
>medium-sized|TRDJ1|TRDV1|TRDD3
CALGELLWGTSLKYTDKLIF
TGTGCTCTTGGGGAGTTACTCTGGGGGACGAGTTTAAAGTACACCGATAAACTCATCTTT
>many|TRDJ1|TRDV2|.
CACGGSRYTDKLIF
TGTGCCTGTGGGGGATCCCGGTACACCGATAAACTCATCTTT
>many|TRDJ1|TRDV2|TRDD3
CACDTLGGRDTDKLIF
TGTGCCTGTGACACACTGGGGGGTAGAGACACCGATAAACTCATCTTT
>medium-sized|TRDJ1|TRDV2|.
CACRPRDTDKLIF
TGTGCCTGTCGTCCTCGGGACACCGATAAACTCATCTTT
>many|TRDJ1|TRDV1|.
CALGAFLPGIRKYTDKLIF
TGTGCTCTTGGGGCGTTCCTACCCGGGATACGCAAGTACACCGATAAACTCATCTTT
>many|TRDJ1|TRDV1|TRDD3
CALGNPQPIWGISGGDKLIF
TGTGCTCTTGGGAACCCCCAACCTATCTGGGGGATATCGGGAGGCGATAAACTCATCTTT
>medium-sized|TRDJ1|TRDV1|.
CALGEPPLTLIF
TGTGCTCTTGGGGAACCCCCTTTGACACTCATCTTT
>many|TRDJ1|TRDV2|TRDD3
CACDKLGIQADKLIF
TGTGCCTGTGACAAACTGGGGATACAGGCCGATAAACTCATCTTT
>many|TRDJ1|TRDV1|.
CALNKGAWFVLIF
TGTGCTCTTAACAAAGGGGCCTGGTTTGTGCTCATCTTT
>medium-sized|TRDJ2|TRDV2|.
CACDSLGLTAQLFF
TGTGCCTGTGACTCACTGGGTTTGACAGCACAACTCTTCTTT
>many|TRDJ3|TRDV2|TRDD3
CACDSIDTGGSRGTWDTRQMFF
TGTGCCTGTGATTCCATTGATACTGGGGGATCTCGGGGCACCTGGGACACCCGACAGATGTTTTTC
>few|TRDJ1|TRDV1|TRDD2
CALGEVNKAFLHFWGLGDKLIF
TGTGCTCTTGGGGAAGTAAACAAGGCCTTCCTACACTTCTGGGGTCTCGGCGATAAACTCATCTTT
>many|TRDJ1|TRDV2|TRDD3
CACDTWGISDKLIF
TGTGCCTGTGACACGTGGGGGATTTCCGATAAACTCATCTTT
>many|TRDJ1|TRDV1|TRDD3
CALGEIFTPRPSSPLGDVGKLIF
TGTGCTCTTGGGGAAATATTTACTCCTCGACCTTCTTCCCCACTGGGGGATGTCGGTAAACTCATCTTT
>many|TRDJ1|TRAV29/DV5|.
CAASQIAHMSCPKLIF
TGTGCAGCAAGCCAAATTGCGCACATGAGCTGCCCTAAACTCATCTTT
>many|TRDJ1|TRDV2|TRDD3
CACDTLESPGGIQDTDKLIF
TGTGCCTGTGACACCCTCGAATCACCCGGGGGGATACAGGACACCGATAAACTCATCTTT
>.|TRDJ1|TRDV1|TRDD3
CALGGVRVSFAGYWGYTDKHIF
TGTGCTCTTGGGGGTGTCCGGGTTAGTTTTGCCGGTTACTGGGGATACACCGATAAACACATCTTT
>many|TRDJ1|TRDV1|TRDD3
CALGGDRIPCTGDGGRTDKLIF
TGTGCTCTTGGGGGTGACCGCATACCCTGTACTGGGGATGGGGGGCGTACCGATAAACTCATCTTT
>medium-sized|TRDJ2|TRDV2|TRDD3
CACDPSSNVTGGLTAQLFF
TGTGCCTGTGATCCATCATCGAATGTTACTGGGGGTCTGACAGCACAACTCTTCTTT
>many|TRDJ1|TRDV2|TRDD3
CACDDLGGYDTDKLIF
TGTGCCTGTGACGACCTTGGGGGATACGACACCGATAAACTCATCTTT
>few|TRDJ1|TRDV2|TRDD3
CACDTSLGDTINTFPKLIF
TGTGCCTGTGACACCTCCCTGGGGGATACTATCAATACCTTCCCCAAACTCATCTTT
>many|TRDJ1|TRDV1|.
CALGELEINGGPYTDKLIF
TGTGCTCTTGGGGAACTAGAAATAAATGGGGGCCCGTACACCGATAAACTCATCTTT
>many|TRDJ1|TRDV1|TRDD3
CALGELHGPQTGGLKLIF
TGTGCTCTTGGGGAACTCCACGGGCCGCAAACTGGGGGTCTGAAACTCATCTTT
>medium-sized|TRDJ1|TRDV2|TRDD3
CACDTLVLGENKLIF
TGTGCCTGTGACACCCTAGTCCTGGGGGAAAATAAACTCATCTTT
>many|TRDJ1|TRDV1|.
CALGTLAGTRYTDKLIF
TGTGCTCTTGGCACGTTGGCGGGGACTAGGTACACCGATAAACTCATCTTT
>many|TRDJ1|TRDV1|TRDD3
CALGKGELGDWYTDKLIF
TGTGCTCTTGGGAAGGGGGAACTGGGGGACTGGTACACCGATAAACTCATCTTT
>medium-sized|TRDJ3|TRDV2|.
CACEKLGADSWDTRQMFF
TGTGCCTGTGAGAAGCTGGGAGCCGACTCCTGGGACACCCGACAGATGTTTTTC
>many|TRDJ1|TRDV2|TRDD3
CACDTISPSPSSSWGIKVPTWTDKLIF
TGTGCCTGTGACACCATCTCGCCCTCTCCTTCCTCATCTTGGGGGATAAAAGTCCCTACCTGGACCGATAAACTCATCTTT
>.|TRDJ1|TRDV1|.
CALGELWDWWVSGTGKLIF
TGTGCTCTTGGGGAACTGTGGGACTGGTGGGTTTCGGGAACCGGTAAACTCATCTTT
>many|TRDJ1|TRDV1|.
CALGELVFPDFYPLPIWFPFSSYTDKLIF
TGTGCTCTTGGGGAACTAGTTTTCCCAGATTTCTACCCACTGCCCATCTGGTTTCCTTTTTCGTCTTACACCGATAAACTCATCTTT